This TCR beta chain was profiled in a study of blood T cell repertoires in COVID-19. Study-wide background: Spain, Italy and the United States supplied samples that represented acute and convalescent COVID-19. In each case, the material was cDNA or gDNA derived from T cells, B-cell-depleted T cells, or PBMCs.

Authors' analysis steps: It was from reference gene primer amplification that nucleated cell counts were estimated. The assay was immunoSEQ multiplex PCR, and TCRdb's table has in-frame clones only and misses some. Clone size and the V and J calls come from that table; the DNA yielded D and trimming. The sample includes 150,000 or so clones, approximately 84% of them seen just once. In germline, CDR1 is MNHEY, CDR2 SVGEGT. The CDR3 extends over 15 amino acids. V shed 2 bases, J shed 4 bases, and the junction held 5 bases outside the gene matches. This clonotype was sampled from a human donor in a cohort sampled during active COVID-19. This chain uses TRBV6-2 or TRBV6-3 with TRBJ2-7; TRBD1 aligns across 10 bases. The specimen sequenced was peripheral blood. The CDR3 DNA is TGTGCCAGCAGTTACAGGACAGGGGGAACGTACGAGCAGTACTTC. This encodes CASSYRTGGTYEQYF.